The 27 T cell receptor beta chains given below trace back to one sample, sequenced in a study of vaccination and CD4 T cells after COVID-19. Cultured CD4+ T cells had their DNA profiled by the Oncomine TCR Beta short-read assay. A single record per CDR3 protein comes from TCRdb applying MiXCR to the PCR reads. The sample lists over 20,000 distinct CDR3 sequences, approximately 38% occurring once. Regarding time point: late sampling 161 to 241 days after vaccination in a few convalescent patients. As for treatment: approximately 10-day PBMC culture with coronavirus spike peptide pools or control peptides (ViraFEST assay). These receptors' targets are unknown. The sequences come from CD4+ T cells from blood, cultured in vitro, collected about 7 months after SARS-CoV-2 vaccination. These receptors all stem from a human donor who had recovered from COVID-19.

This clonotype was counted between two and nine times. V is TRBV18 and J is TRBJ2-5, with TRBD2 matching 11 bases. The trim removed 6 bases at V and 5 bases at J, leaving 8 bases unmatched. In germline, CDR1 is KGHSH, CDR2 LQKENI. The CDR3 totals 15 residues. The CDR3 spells CASSIAGGPAETQYF. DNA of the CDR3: TGTGCCAGCTCGATAGCGGGAGGGCCCGCGGAGACCCAGTACTTC.

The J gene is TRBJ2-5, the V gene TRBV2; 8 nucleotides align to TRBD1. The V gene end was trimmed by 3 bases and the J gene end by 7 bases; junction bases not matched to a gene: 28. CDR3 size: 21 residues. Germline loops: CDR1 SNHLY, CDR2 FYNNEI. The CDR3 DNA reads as TGTGCCAGCAGTGATGCCTACCCCGGCAGGGGGCAATATGATCGGTTTCTGACCCAGTACTTC. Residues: CASSDAYPGRGQYDRFLTQYF.

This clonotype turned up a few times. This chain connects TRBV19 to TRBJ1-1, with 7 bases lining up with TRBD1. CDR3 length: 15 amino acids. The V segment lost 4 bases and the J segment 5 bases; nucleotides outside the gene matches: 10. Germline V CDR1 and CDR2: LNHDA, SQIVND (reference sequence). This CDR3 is CASSTAPGGRTEAFF. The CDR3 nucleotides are TGTGCCAGTAGTACTGCCCCAGGGGGGAGGACTGAAGCTTTCTTT.

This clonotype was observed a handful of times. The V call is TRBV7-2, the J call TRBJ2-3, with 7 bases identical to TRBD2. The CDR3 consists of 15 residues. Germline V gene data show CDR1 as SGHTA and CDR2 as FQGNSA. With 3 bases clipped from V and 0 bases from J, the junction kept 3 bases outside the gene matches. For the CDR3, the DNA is TGTGCCAGCAGCTTTCAGCGGGGTAGCACAGATACGCAGTATTTT. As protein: CASSFQRGSTDTQYF.

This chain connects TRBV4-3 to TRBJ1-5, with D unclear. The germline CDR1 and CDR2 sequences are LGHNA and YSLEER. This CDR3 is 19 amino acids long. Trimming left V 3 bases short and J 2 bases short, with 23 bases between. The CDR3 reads CASSHPKRPAGLGNQPQHF. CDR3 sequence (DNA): TGCGCCAGCAGCCACCCAAAACGCCCTGCCGGATTGGGCAATCAGCCCCAGCATTTT.

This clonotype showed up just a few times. CDR3 region: CASSSRGFQPQHF. CDR3 DNA: TGTGCCAGCAGCAGCAGGGGTTTTCAGCCCCAGCATTTT. The chain couples TRBV21-1 to TRBJ1-5; TRBD1, as called in the table, went unchecked against the DNA. TRBV21-1 is labeled a pseudogene. CDR3 length: 13 residues.

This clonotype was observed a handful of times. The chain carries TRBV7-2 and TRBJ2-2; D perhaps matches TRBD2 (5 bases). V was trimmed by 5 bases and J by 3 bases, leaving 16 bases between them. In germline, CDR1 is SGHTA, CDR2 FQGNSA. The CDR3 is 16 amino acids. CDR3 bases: TGTGCCAGCAGCCAATTCGGGGTCCAGGACACCGGGGAGCTGTTTTTT. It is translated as CASSQFGVQDTGELFF.

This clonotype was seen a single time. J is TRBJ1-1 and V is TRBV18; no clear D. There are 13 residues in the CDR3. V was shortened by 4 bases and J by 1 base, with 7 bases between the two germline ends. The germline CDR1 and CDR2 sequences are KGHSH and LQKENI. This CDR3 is CASSLDTNTEAFF. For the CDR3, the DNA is TGTGCCAGCTCACTAGACACGAACACTGAAGCTTTCTTT.

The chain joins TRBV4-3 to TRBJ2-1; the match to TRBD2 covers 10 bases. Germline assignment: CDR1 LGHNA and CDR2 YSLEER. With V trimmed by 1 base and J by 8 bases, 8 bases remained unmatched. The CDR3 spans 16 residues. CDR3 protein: CASSQGSSGSWDEQFF. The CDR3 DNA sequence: TGCGCCAGCAGCCAAGGATCTAGCGGGAGTTGGGATGAGCAGTTCTTC.

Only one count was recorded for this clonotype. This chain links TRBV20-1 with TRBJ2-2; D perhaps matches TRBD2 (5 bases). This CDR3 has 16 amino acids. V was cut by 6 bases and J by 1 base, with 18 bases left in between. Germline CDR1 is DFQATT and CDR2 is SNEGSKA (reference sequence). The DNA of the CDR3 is TGCAGTGCCAGGACCCGGACCGCGGGGAACACCGGGGAGCTGTTTTTT. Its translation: CSARTRTAGNTGELFF.

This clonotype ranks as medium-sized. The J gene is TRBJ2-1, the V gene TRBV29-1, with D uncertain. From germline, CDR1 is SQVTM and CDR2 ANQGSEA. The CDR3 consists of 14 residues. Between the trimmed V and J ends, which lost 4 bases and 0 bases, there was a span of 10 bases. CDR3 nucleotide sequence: TGCAGCGTTGCTACGAGAAGCTCCTACAATGAGCAGTTCTTC. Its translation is CSVATRSSYNEQFF.

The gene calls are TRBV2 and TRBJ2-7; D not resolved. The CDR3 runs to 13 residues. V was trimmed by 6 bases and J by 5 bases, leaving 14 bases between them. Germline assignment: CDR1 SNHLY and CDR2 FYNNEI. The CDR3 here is CASRRRTPDEQYF. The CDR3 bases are TGTGCCAGCAGAAGGCGGACCCCTGACGAGCAGTACTTC.

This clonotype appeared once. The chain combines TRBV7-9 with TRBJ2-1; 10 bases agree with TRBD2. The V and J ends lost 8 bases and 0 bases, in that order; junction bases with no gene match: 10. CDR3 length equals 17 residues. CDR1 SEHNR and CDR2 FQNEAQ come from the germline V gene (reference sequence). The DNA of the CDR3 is TGTGCCAGCCTACGTGGGACTAGCGAGTTCTCCTACAATGAGCAGTTCTTC. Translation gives CASLRGTSEFSYNEQFF.

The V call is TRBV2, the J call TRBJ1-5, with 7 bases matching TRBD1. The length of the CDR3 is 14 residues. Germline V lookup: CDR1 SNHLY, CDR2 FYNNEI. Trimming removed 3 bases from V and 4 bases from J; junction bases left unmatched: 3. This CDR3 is CASSEDRQNQPQHF. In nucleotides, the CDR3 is TGTGCCAGCAGTGAGGACAGGCAGAATCAGCCCCAGCATTTT.

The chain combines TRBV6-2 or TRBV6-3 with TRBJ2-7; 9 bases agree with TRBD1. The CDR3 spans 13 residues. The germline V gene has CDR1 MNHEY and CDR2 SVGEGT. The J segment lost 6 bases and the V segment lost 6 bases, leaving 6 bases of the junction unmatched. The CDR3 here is CASRPTGGGEQYF. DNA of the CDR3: TGTGCCAGCAGGCCAACAGGGGGCGGCGAGCAGTACTTC.

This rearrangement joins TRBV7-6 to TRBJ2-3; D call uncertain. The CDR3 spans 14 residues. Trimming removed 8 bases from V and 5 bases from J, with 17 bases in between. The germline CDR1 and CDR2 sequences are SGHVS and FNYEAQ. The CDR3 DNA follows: TGTGCCAGCGGAAAGATAGGGCAGAAAGATACGCAGTATTTT. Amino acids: CASGKIGQKDTQYF.

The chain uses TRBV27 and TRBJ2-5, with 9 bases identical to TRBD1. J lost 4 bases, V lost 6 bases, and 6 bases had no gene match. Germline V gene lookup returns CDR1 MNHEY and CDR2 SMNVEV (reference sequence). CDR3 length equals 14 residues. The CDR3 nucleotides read TGTGCCAGCAGAACACACAGGGGGCTAGAGACCCAGTACTTC. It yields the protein CASRTHRGLETQYF.

The CDR3 DNA sequence: TGCAGTGCTGGTAGGACAGGTAGCTACGAGCAGTACTTC. This gives the protein CSAGRTGSYEQYF. This chain joins TRBV20-1 and TRBJ2-7; 7 nucleotides agree with TRBD1. Germline trimming cut 5 bases from V and 3 bases from J; bases unmatched to any gene: 7. Per germline, CDR1 DFQATT and CDR2 SNEGSKA (reference sequence). This CDR3 comprises 13 residues.

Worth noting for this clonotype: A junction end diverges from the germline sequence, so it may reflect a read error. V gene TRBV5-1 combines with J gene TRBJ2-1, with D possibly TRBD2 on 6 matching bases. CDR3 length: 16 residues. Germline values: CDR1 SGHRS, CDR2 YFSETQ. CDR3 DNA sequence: TGCGCCAGCAGCACTGGCCCGGAGGGCGCCCACAATGGGCAGTTCTTC. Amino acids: CASSTGPEGAHNGQFF. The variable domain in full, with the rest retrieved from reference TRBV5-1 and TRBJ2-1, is KAGVTQTPRYLIKTRGQQVTLSCSPISGHRSVSWYQQTPGQGLQFLFEYFSETQRNKGNFPGRFSGRQFSNSRSEMNVSTLELGDSALYLCASSTGPEGAHNGQFFGPGTRLTVL.

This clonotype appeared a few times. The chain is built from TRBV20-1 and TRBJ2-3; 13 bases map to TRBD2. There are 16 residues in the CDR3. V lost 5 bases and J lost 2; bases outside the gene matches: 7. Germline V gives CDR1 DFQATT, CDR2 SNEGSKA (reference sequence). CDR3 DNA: TGCAGTGCTCTACCACTAGCGGGAGGGGACACAGATACGCAGTATTTT. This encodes CSALPLAGGDTDTQYF.

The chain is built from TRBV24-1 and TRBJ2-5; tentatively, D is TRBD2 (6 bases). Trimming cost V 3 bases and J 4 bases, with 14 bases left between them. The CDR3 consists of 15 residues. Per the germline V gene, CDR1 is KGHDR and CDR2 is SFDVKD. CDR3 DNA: TGTGCCACCAGTGATCGTCAGGACTACGGAGAGACCCAGTACTTC. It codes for CATSDRQDYGETQYF.

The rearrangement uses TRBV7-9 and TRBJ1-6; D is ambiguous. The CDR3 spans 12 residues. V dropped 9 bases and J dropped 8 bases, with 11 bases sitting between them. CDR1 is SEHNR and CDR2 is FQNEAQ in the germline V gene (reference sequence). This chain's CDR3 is CASSSRDSPLHF. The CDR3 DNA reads TGTGCCAGTTCCTCTCGGGATTCACCCCTCCACTTT.

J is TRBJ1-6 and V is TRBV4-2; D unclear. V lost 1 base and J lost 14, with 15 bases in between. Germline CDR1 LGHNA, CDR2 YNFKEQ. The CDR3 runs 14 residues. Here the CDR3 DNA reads TGTGCCAGCAGCCAAGCGGGGTCAATTCACACCCTCCACTTT. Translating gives CASSQAGSIHTLHF.

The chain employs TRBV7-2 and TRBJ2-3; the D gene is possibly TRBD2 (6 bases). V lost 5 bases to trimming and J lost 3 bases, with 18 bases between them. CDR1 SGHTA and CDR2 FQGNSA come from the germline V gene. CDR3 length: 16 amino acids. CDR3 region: CASSPLGGRLTDTQYF. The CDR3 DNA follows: TGTGCCAGCAGCCCATTGGGGGGTAGACTGACAGATACGCAGTATTTT.

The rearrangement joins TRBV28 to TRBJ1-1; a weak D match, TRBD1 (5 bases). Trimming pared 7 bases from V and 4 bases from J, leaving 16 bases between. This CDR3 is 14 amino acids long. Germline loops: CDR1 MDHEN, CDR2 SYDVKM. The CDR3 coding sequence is TGTGCCAGCAACCCAGGGACTATGCGCACTGAAGCTTTCTTT. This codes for CASNPGTMRTEAFF.

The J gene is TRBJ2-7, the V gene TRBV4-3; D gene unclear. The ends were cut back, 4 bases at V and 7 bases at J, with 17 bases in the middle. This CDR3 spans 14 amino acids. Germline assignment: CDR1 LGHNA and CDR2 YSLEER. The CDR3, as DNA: TGCGCCAGCAGCCCCGGCTCCCCGATTGGGGAGCAGTACTTC. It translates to CASSPGSPIGEQYF.

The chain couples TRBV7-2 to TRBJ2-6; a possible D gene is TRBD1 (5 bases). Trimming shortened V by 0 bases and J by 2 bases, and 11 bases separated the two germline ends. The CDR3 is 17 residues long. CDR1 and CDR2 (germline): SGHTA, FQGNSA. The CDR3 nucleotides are TGTGCCAGCAGCTTAGCAGGGGCTGCACCTGGGGCCAACGTCCTGACTTTC. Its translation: CASSLAGAAPGANVLTF.